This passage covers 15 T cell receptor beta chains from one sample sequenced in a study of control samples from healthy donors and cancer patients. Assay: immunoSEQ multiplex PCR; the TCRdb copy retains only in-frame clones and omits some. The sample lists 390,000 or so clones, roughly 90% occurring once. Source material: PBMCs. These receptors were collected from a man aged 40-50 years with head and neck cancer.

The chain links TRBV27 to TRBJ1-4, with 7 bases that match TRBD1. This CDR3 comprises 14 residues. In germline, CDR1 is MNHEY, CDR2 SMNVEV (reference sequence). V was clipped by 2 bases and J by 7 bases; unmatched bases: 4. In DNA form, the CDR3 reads TGTGCCAGCAGTTTACTGCAGGGGGGTGAAAAACTGTTTTTT. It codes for CASSLLQGGEKLFF. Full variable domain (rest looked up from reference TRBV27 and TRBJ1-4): EAQVTQNPRYLITVTGKKLTVTCSQNMNHEYMSWYRQDPGLGLRQIYYSMNVEVTDKGDVPEGYKVSRKEKRNFPLILESPSPNQTSLYFCASSLLQGGEKLFFGSGTQLSVL.

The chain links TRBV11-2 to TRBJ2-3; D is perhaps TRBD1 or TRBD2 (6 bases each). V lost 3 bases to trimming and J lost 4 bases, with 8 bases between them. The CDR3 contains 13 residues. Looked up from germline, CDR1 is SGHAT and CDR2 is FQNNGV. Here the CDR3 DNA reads TGTGCCAGCAGCTTCGGGGGCGCAGATACGCAGTATTTT. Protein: CASSFGGADTQYF.

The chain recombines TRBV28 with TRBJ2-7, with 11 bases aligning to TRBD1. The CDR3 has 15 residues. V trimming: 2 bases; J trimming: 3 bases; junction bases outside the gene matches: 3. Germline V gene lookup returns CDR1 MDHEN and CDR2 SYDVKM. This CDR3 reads CASSLGGTGGYEQYF. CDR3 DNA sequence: TGTGCCAGCAGTTTAGGTGGGACAGGGGGCTACGAGCAGTACTTC.

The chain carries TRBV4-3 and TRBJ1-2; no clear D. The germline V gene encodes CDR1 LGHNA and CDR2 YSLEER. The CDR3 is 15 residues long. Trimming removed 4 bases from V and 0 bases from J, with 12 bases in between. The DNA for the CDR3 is TGCGCCAGCAGCCTCAACAAGTTAGCTAACTATGGCTACACCTTC. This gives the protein CASSLNKLANYGYTF.

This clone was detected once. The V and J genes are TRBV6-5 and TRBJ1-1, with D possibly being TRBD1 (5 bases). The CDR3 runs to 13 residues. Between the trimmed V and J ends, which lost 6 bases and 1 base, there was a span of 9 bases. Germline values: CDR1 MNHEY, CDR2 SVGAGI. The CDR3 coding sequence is TGTGCCAGCAGCTGGGGCGCGAACACTGAAGCTTTCTTT. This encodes CASSWGANTEAFF.

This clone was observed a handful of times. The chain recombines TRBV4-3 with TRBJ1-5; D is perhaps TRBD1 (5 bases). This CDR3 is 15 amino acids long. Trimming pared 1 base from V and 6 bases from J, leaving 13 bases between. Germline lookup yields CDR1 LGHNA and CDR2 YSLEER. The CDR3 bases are TGCGCCAGCAGCCAAGTGCTCCAGGGTGGTCAGCCCCAGCATTTT. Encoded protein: CASSQVLQGGQPQHF.

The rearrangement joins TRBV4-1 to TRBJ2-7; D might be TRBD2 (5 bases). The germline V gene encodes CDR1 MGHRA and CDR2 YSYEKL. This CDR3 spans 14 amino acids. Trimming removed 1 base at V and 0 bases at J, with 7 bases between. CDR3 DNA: TGCGCCAGCAGCCAAGGCGGAGGCTCCTACGAGCAGTACTTC. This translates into CASSQGGGSYEQYF.

CDR3 in amino acids: CASSSRLAGGQETQYF. The CDR3 nucleotides are TGTGCCAGCAGTTCCCGACTAGCGGGAGGGCAAGAGACCCAGTACTTC. V usage is TRBV27 and J usage is TRBJ2-5; TRBD2 aligns across 14 bases. Germline values: CDR1 MNHEY, CDR2 SMNVEV (reference sequence). V dropped 4 bases and J dropped 2; count of bases not matched to a gene: 3. The length of the CDR3 is 16 residues.

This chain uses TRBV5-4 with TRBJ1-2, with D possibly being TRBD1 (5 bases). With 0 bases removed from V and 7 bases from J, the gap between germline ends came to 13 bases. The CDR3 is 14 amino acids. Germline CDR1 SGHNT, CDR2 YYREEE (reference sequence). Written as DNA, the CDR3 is TGTGCCAGCAGCTTGGGGCAGGGCTTAGCTGGCTACACCTTC. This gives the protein CASSLGQGLAGYTF. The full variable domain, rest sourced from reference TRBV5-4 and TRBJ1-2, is ETGVTQSPTHLIKTRGQQVTLRCSSQSGHNTVSWYQQALGQGPQFIFQYYREEENGRGNFPPRFSGLQFPNYSSELNVNALELDDSALYLCASSLGQGLAGYTFGSGTRLTVV.

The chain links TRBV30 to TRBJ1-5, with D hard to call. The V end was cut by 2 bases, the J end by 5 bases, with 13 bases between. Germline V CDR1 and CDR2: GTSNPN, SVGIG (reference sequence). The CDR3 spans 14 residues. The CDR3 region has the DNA TGTGCCTGGAGTCCACATCTGGATTATCAGCCCCAGCATTTT. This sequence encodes CAWSPHLDYQPQHF.

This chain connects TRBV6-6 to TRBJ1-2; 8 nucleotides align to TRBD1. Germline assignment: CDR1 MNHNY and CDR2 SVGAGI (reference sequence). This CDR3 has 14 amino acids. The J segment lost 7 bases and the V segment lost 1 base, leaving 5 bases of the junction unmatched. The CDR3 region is CASSYLTGVGGYTF. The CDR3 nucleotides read TGTGCCAGCAGTTACTTGACAGGGGTCGGTGGCTACACCTTC.

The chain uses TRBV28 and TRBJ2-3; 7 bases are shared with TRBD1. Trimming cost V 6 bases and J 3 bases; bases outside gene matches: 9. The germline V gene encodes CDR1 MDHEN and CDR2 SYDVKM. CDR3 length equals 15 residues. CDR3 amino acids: CASSRTGIWTDTQYF. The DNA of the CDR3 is TGTGCCAGCAGCCGGACAGGTATTTGGACAGATACGCAGTATTTT.

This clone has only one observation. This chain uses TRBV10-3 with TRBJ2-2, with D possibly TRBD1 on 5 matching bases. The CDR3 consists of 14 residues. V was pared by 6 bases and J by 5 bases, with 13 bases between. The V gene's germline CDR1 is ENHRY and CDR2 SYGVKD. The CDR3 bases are TGTGCCATCAGCCCGGCAGGGAATACCGGGGAGCTGTTTTTT. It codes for CAISPAGNTGELFF.

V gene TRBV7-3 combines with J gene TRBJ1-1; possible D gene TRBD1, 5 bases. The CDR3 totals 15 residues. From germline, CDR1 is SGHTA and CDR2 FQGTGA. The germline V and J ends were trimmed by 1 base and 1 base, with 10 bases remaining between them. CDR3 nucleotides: TGTGCCAGCAGCTTAATCCCCGGGGGGAACACTGAAGCTTTCTTT. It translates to CASSLIPGGNTEAFF. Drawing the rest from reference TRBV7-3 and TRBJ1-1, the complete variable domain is GAGVSQTPSNKVTEKGKYVELRCDPISGHTALYWYRQSLGQGPEFLIYFQGTGAADDSGLPNDRFFAVRPEGSVSTLKIQRTERGDSAVYLCASSLIPGGNTEAFFGQGTRLTVV.

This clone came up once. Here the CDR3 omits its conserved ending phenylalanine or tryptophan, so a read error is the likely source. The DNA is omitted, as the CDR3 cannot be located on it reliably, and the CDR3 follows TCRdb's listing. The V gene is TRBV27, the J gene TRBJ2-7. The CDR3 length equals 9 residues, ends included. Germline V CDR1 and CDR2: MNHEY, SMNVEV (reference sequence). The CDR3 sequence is CASSLRPRL.